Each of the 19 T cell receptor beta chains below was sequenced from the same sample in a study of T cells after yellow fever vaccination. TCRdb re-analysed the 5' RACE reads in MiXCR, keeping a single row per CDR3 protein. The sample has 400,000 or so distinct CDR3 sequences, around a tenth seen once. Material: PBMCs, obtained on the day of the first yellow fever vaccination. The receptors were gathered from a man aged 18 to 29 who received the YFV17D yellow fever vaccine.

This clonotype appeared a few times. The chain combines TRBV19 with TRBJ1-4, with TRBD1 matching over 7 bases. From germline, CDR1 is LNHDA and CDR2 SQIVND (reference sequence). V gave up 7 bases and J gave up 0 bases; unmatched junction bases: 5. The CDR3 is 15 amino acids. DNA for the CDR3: TGTGCCAGTATTTCGGGGACAGCAACTAATGAAAAACTGTTTTTT. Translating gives CASISGTATNEKLFF.

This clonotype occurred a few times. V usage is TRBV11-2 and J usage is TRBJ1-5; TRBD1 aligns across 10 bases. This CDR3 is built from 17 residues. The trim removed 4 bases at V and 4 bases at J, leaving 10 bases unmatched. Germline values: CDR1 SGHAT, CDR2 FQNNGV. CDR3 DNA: TGTGCCAGCAGCTCCTCGGGACAGGGGAGGGGAAATCAGCCCCAGCATTTT. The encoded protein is CASSSSGQGRGNQPQHF.

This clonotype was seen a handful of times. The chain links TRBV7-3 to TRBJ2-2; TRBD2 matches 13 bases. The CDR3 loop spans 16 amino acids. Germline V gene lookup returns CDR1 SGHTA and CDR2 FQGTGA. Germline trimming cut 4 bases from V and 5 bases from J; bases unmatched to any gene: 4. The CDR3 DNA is TGTGCCAGCAGCTCTCCGGGACTAGCGGGGACCGGGGAGCTGTTTTTT. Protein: CASSSPGLAGTGELFF.

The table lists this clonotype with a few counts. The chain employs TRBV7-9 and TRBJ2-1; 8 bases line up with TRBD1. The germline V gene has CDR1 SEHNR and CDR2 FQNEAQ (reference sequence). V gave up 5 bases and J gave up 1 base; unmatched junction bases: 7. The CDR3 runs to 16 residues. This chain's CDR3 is CASSDRQGPSYNEQFF. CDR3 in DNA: TGTGCCAGCAGCGACCGACAGGGGCCTTCCTACAATGAGCAGTTCTTC.

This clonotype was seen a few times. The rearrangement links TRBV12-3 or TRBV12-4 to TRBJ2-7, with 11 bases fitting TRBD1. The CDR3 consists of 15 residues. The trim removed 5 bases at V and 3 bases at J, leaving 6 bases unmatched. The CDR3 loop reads CASSPRDRGYYEQYF. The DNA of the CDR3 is TGTGCCAGCAGTCCCCGGGACAGGGGGTACTACGAGCAGTACTTC.

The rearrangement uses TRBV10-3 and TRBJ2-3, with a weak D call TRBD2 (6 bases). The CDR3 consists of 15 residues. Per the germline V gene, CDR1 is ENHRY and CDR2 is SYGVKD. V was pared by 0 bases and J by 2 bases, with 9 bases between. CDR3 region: CAISESRRATDTQYF. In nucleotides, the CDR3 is TGTGCCATCAGTGAGTCAAGGAGGGCCACAGATACGCAGTATTTT.

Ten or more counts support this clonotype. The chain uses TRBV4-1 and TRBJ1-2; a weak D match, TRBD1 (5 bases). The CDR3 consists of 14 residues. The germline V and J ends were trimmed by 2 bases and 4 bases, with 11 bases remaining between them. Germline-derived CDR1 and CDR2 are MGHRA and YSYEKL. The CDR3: CASSQPGRIYGYTF. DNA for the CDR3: TGCGCCAGCAGCCAACCGGGACGTATCTATGGCTACACCTTC.

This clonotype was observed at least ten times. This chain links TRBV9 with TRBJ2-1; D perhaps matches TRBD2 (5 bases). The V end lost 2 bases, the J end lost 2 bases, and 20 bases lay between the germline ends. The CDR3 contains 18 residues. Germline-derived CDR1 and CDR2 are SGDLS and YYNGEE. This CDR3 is CASSVGLARALTYNEQFF. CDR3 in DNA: TGTGCCAGCAGCGTTGGGCTAGCTCGGGCTCTGACCTACAATGAGCAGTTCTTC.

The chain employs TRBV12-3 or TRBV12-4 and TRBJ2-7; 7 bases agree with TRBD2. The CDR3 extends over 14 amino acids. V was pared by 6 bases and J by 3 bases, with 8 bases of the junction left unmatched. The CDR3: CASSPSGLNYEQYV. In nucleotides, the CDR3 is TGTGCCAGCAGCCCATCGGGACTAAACTACGAGCAGTACGTC.

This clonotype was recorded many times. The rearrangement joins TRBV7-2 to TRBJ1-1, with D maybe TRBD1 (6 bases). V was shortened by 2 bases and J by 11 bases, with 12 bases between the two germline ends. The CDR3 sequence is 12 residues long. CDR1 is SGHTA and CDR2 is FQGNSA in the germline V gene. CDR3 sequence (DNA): TGTGCCAGCAGCTTAATCGGGGGCGACGCTTTCTTT. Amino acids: CASSLIGGDAFF.

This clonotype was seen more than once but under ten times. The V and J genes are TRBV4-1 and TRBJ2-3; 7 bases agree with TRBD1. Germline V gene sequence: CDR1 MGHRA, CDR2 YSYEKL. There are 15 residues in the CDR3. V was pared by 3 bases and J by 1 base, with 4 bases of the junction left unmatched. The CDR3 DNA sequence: TGCGCCAGCAGCCATCTCGGACAGGGCACAGATACGCAGTATTTT. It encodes CASSHLGQGTDTQYF.

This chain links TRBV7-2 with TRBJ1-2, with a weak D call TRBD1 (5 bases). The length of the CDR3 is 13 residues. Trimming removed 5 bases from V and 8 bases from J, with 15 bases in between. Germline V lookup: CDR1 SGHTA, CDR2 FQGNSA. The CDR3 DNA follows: TGTGCCAGCAGCCGCGGGACGGAACAAGGCTACACCTTC. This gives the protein CASSRGTEQGYTF. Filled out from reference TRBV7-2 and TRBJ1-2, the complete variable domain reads GAGVSQSPSNKVTEKGKDVELRCDPISGHTALYWYRQSLGQGLEFLIYFQGNSAPDKSGLPSDRFSAERTGGSVSTLTIQRTQQEDSAVYLCASSRGTEQGYTFGSGTRLTVV.

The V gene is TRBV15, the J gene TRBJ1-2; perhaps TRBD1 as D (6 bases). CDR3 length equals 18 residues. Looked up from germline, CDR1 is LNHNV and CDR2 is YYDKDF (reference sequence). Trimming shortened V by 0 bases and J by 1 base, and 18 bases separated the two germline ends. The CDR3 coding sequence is TGTGCCACCAGCAGAGATGGAACATTCACCAGGGGTAACTATGGCTACACCTTC. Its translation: CATSRDGTFTRGNYGYTF. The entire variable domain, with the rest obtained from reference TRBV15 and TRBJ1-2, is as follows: DAMVIQNPRYQVTQFGKPVTLSCSQTLNHNVMYWYQQKSSQAPKLLFHYYDKDFNNEADTPDNFQSRRPNTSFCFLDIRSPGLGDTAMYLCATSRDGTFTRGNYGYTFGSGTRLTVV.

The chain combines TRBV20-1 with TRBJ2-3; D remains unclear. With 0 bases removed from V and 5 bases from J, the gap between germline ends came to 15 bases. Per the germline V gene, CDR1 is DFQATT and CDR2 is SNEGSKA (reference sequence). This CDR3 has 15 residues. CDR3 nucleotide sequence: TGCAGTGCTAGAGACTCCAGACTTGGCGGAGATACGCAGTATTTT. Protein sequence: CSARDSRLGGDTQYF.

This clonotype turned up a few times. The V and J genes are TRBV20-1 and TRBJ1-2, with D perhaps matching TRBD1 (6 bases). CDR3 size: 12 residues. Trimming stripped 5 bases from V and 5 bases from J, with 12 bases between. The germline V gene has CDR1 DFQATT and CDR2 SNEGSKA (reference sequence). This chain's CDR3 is CSALQGTYGYTF. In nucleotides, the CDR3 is TGCAGTGCTTTACAGGGAACTTATGGCTACACCTTC.

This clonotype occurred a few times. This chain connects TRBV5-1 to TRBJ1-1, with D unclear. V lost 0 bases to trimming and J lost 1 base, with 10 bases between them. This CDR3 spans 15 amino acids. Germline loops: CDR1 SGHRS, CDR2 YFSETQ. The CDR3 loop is CASSLDHTPNTEAFF. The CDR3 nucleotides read TGCGCCAGCAGCTTGGATCACACCCCGAACACTGAAGCTTTCTTT.

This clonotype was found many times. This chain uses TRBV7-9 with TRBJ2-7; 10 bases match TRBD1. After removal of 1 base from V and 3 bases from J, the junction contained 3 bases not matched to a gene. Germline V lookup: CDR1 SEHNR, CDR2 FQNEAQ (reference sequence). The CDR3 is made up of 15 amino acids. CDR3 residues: CASSLGGTGDYEQYV. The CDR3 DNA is TGTGCCAGCAGCTTAGGAGGGACAGGGGACTACGAGCAGTACGTC.

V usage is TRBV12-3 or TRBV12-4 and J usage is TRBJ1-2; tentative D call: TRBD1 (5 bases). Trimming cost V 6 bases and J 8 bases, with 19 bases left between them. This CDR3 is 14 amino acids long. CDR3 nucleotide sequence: TGTGCCAGCAGCCCAGCCGGCCAGGGAAGAGGCTACACCTTC. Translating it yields CASSPAGQGRGYTF.

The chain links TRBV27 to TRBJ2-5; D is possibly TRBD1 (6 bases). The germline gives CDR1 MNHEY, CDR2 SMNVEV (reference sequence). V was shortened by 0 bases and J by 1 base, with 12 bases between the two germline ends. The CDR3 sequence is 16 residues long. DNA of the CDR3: TGTGCCAGCAGTTTATCACGAGGACAGATCCAAGAGACCCAGTACTTC. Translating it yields CASSLSRGQIQETQYF.